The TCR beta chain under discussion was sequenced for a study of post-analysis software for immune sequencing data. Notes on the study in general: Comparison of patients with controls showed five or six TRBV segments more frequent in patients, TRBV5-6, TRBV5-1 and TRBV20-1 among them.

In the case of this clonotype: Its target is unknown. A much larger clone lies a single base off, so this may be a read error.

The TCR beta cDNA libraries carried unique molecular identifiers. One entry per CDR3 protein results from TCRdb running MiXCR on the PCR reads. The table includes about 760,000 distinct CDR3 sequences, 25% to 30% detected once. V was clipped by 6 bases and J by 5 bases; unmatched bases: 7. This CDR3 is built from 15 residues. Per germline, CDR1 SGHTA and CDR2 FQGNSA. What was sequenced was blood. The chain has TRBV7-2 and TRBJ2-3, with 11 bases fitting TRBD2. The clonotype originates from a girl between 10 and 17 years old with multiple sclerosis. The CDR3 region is CASSPGLAGIDTQYF. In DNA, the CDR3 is TGTGCCAGCAGTCCAGGACTAGCGGGCATAGATACGCAGTATTTT.